This is a list of T cell receptor beta chains from one sample in a study of cytomegalovirus exposure and HLA in healthy donors. Assay used: immunoSEQ multiplex PCR; TCRdb lists only in-frame clones, some missing. The sample lists fewer than 85,000 clones; 78% were seen once. The sample was PBMCs. The receptors originated from a man aged 40-49 years in good health and CMV-seronegative. Each CDR3 is given with its conserved first and last residue. A D gene is named only where the DNA matches it firmly. Clone size appears in some rows only: once, few, many, or a class for an expanded clone.

size | J | V | D | DNA | CDR3
few | TRBJ2-5 | TRBV18 | - | TGTGCCAGCTCCCGTGTGGGGCAGGGGCAACAGACCCAGTACTTC | CASSRVGQGQQTQYF
- | TRBJ2-4 | TRBV27 | TRBD2 | TGTGCCAGCAGACTAGCGGGGGGGGACATTCAGTACTTC | CASRLAGGDIQYF
- | TRBJ2-7 | TRBV20-1 | TRBD1 | TGCAGTGTCGGCAGGGGGTACCAGTACTTC | CSVGRGYQYF
- | TRBJ2-2 | TRBV2 | - | TGTGCCACCTCCCTTCTGACTATTACCGGGGAGCTGTTTTTT | CATSLLTITGELFF
- | TRBJ2-7 | TRBV9 | TRBD1 | TGTGCCAGCAGCGAGGGGGACAGGGGTGGCGAGCAGTACTTC | CASSEGDRGGEQYF
- | TRBJ2-2 | TRBV13 | - | TGTGCCAGCAGCTTAGGGACCCGGGGTTTCACCGGGGAGCTGTTTTTT | CASSLGTRGFTGELFF
- | TRBJ2-7 | TRBV6-1 | TRBD1 | TGTGCCGGATCGGGACAGGGCTACGAGCAGTACTTC | CAGSGQGYEQYF
- | TRBJ1-1 | TRBV28 | TRBD1 | TGTGCCAGCACACGACAGGGCGGAACTGAAGCTTTCTTT | CASTRQGGTEAFF
few | TRBJ2-7 | TRBV5-1 | TRBD1 | TGCGCCAGCAGCTTTCGGACAGGGATCAACGAGCAGTACTTC | CASSFRTGINEQYF
- | TRBJ1-2 | TRBV4-3 | - | TGCGCCAGCAGCCAAGCGAGGCGGGGGTGGAGGGGCTACACCTTC | CASSQARRGWRGYTF
- | TRBJ1-1 | TRBV19 | TRBD1 | TGTGCCAGTAGCCTCTACCAGGGGGCAGGAGACACTGAAGCTTTCTTT | CASSLYQGAGDTEAFF
- | TRBJ1-1 | TRBV27 | TRBD1 | TGTGCCAGCAGTTCTCAATCACTGACAGGGGGCACGGCTTTCTTT | CASSSQSLTGGTAFF
- | TRBJ1-5 | TRBV2 | - | TGTGCCAGCAGAGCAACCCGACTCCATAGCAATCAGCCCCAGCATTTT | CASRATRLHSNQPQHF
- | TRBJ1-1 | TRBV10-3 | - | TGTGCCATCAGTCGGGATGCAGCTAACACTGAAGCTTTCTTT | CAISRDAANTEAFF
- | TRBJ1-6 | TRBV5-1 | - | TGCGCCAGCAGCCCGGGCTTAACAGGGTCTAATTCACCCCTCCACTTT | CASSPGLTGSNSPLHF